In this sample, the clone carrying this T cell receptor (beta chain) turned up once. Its antigen is not identified. The data stem from a study of immune cell composition in non-small cell lung cancer. Study as a whole: Tumours were mainly lung adenocarcinoma or squamous cell carcinoma. Points from the study as a whole: Dominant in vivo tumour-associated clones were not shown to share tumour-reactive sequences. Tumour-associated clones >0.5% occurred in approximately 31% of adenocarcinomas, roughly 80% of squamous.

This table comes from immunoSEQ multiplex PCR, and its TCRdb copy is limited to in-frame clones, with some not included. The sample carries 13,000 or so clones, around 75% recorded once. Frozen unsorted single-cell suspensions supplied the genomic DNA. Germline loops: CDR1 SGHRS, CDR2 YFSETQ. The V end was cut by 10 bases, the J end by 5 bases, with 25 bases between. The CDR3 sequence is 16 residues long. The sequence came from a human donor with non-small cell lung cancer. V and J are TRBV5-1 and TRBJ1-5; D perhaps matches TRBD1 (5 bases). Input material: lung tumor tissue. The DNA of the CDR3 is TGCGCCCTCCCCTCCCTCGCAGCAGGGCCAGATCAGCCCCAGCATTTT. It translates to CALPSLAAGPDQPQHF. The full variable domain, its missing parts supplied by reference TRBV5-1 and TRBJ1-5, is KAGVTQTPRYLIKTRGQQVTLSCSPISGHRSVSWYQQTPGQGLQFLFEYFSETQRNKGNFPGRFSGRQFSNSRSEMNVSTLELGDSALYLCALPSLAAGPDQPQHFGDGTRLSIL.